The 12 T cell receptor beta chains listed next were all sequenced from one sample in a study of blood T cell repertoires in COVID-19. TCRdb keeps only in-frame clones here, not all; method: immunoSEQ multiplex PCR. The sample yields about 180,000 clones, approximately 80% seen once. Sequenced material: peripheral blood. The receptors were gathered from a human donor in a cohort sampled during active COVID-19.

This clone is a singleton in its sample. The gene calls are TRBV3-1 (or the pseudogene TRBV3-2) and TRBJ2-4; 7 bases align to TRBD1. The CDR3 extends over 14 amino acids. V was clipped by 4 bases and J by 6 bases; unmatched bases: 6. Germline V lookup: CDR1 LGHDT, CDR2 YNNKEL (reference sequence). The CDR3 reads CASSPPTGRNIQYF. As DNA, the CDR3 is TGTGCCAGCAGCCCCCCGACAGGGCGAAACATTCAGTACTTC.

The rearrangement uses TRBV7-9 and TRBJ1-1, with a weak D call TRBD1 (5 bases). Germline V gives CDR1 SEHNR, CDR2 FQNEAQ (reference sequence). Trimming removed 1 base from V and 7 bases from J, with 19 bases in between. The CDR3 runs 16 residues. The CDR3 region has the DNA TGTGCCAGCAGCTTAGAGAAACTCGACAGACGCATTGAAGCTTTCTTT. Translation gives CASSLEKLDRRIEAFF.

V is TRBV6-6 and J is TRBJ1-1; no reliable D call. The CDR3 covers 16 residues. Trimming left V 0 bases short and J 3 bases short, with 14 bases between. Germline V CDR1 and CDR2: MNHNY, SVGAGI (reference sequence). CDR3 sequence reads: CASSYSGEQADTEAFF. The CDR3 coding sequence is TGTGCCAGCAGTTACTCCGGGGAGCAGGCGGACACTGAAGCTTTCTTT.

The chain combines TRBV7-3 with TRBJ2-1, with TRBD2 matching 8 bases. The CDR3 extends over 15 amino acids. V was clipped by 4 bases and J by 2 bases; unmatched bases: 4. Germline CDR1 and CDR2: SGHTA and FQGTGA. CDR3 in amino acids: CASSSLAETYNEQFF. DNA for the CDR3: TGTGCCAGCAGCTCACTAGCGGAAACCTACAATGAGCAGTTCTTC.

The chain is built from TRBV18 and TRBJ1-2; 11 bases are shared with TRBD1. The V and J ends lost 6 bases and 4 bases, in that order; junction bases with no gene match: 10. Germline CDR1 and CDR2: KGHSH and LQKENI. The CDR3 covers 16 residues. The CDR3 bases are TGTGCCAGCTCCCCAGGACAGGGGGCAACTGGCTATGGCTACACCTTC. Protein product: CASSPGQGATGYGYTF.

The chain carries TRBV11-1 and TRBJ1-2; D gene ambiguous. CDR3 length equals 13 residues. Trimming cost V 2 bases and J 2 bases, with 6 bases left between them. The germline CDR1 and CDR2 sequences are SGHAT and FQDESV (reference sequence). DNA for the CDR3: TGTGCCAGCAGCTTATCCGGGAACTATGGCTACACCTTC. This gives the protein CASSLSGNYGYTF. Complete variable domain (other parts from reference TRBV11-1 and TRBJ1-2): EAEVAQSPRYKITEKSQAVAFWCDPISGHATLYWYRQILGQGPELLVQFQDESVVDDSQLPKDRFSAERLKGVDSTLKIQPAELGDSAMYLCASSLSGNYGYTFGSGTRLTVV.

This chain uses TRBV6-5 with TRBJ1-3, with unresolved D. V dropped 5 bases and J dropped 6 bases, with 14 bases sitting between them. This CDR3 spans 14 amino acids. Germline V gives CDR1 MNHEY, CDR2 SVGAGI. Here the CDR3 reads CASSPMNAENTIYF. The CDR3 coding sequence is TGTGCCAGCAGTCCTATGAACGCGGAAAACACCATATATTTT.

The chain combines TRBV29-1 with TRBJ2-7, with D possibly being TRBD2 (6 bases). V dropped 4 bases and J dropped 1 base, with 11 bases sitting between them. This CDR3 is built from 13 residues. Germline CDR1 is SQVTM and CDR2 is ANQGSEA. The CDR3 bases are TGCAGCGTTGGGCGGGGAGCGTCCTACGAGCAGTACTTC. This sequence encodes CSVGRGASYEQYF.

In this sample, this clone turned up a few times. The chain is built from TRBV28 and TRBJ1-2; 7 bases map to TRBD1. Trimming cost V 3 bases and J 8 bases; bases outside gene matches: 12. There are 15 residues in the CDR3. Germline V gene data show CDR1 as MDHEN and CDR2 as SYDVKM. CDR3 DNA: TGTGCCAGCAGTTTGGTCATACCGACAGGGAGCGGCTACACCTTC. Its protein product is CASSLVIPTGSGYTF.

The chain has TRBV12-5 and TRBJ1-2; perhaps TRBD1 as D (6 bases). The CDR3 consists of 16 residues. V lost 0 bases to trimming and J lost 2 bases, with 13 bases between them. Per germline, CDR1 LGHNT and CDR2 FRNRAP. The CDR3 DNA reads as TGTGCTAGTGGTTTGGTAGCAGGGGCTGCAAACTATGGCTACACCTTC. Its translation is CASGLVAGAANYGYTF.

The rearrangement joins TRBV7-8 to TRBJ1-6, with D unclear. In germline, CDR1 is SGHVS, CDR2 FQNEAQ. Trimming removed 5 bases from V and 3 bases from J, with 14 bases in between. The CDR3 is 16 amino acids. This CDR3 reads CASSPSGQVYNSPLHF. The DNA of the CDR3 is TGTGCCAGCAGCCCCTCCGGCCAGGTCTATAATTCACCCCTCCACTTT. Looking up the rest from reference TRBV7-8 and TRBJ1-6 gives the full variable domain: GAGVSQSPRYKVAKRGQDVALRCDPISGHVSLFWYQQALGQGPEFLTYFQNEAQLDKSGLPSDRFFAERPEGSVSTLKIQRTQQEDSAVYLCASSPSGQVYNSPLHFGNGTRLTVT.

The chain joins TRBV7-2 to TRBJ2-5; the match to TRBD1 covers 7 bases. Germline V lookup: CDR1 SGHTA, CDR2 FQGNSA. CDR3 size: 14 residues. J lost 5 bases, V lost 4 bases, and 7 bases had no gene match. The CDR3 loop reads CASSSRGQKETQYF. CDR3 DNA sequence: TGTGCCAGCAGCTCCCGGGGACAGAAGGAGACCCAGTACTTC.